A selection of T cell receptor beta chains follows, all from one sample in a study of prognosis after radiotherapy for stage I lung cancer. TCRdb reanalysed the multiplex PCR reads using MiXCR and keeps one entry per CDR3 protein. The sample lists 15,000 to 20,000 distinct CDR3 sequences; about a quarter were seen once. Sequenced material: PBMCs, taken before or after stereotactic body radiation therapy (not recorded which). The receptors here all came from a donor aged 50 or older with non-small cell lung cancer. CDR3s include the opening cysteine and the closing phenylalanine or tryptophan. D genes are given only for firm matches. Size is stated for part of the rows, as once, few or many counts, or as a class when the clone is expanded.

size | D | J | V | DNA | CDR3
many | - | TRBJ2-7 | TRBV6-1 | TGTGCCAGCAGTCCACAGGGTGCCGAGCAGTACTTC | CASSPQGAEQYF
many | TRBD1 | TRBJ1-2 | TRBV7-9 | TGTGCCAGCAGCTTACCAGGGGGAGATGGCTACACCTTC | CASSLPGGDGYTF
many | - | TRBJ1-1 | TRBV6-2/TRBV6-3 | TGTGCCAGCAGTGAAAGTGGGACGGTCCTTCGCACTGAAGCTTTCTTT | CASSESGTVLRTEAFF
many | TRBD1 | TRBJ2-1 | TRBV5-1 | TGCGCCAGCAGCCCTATTTCCGGGACAGGGGGTTGGGGGAGACAGAAAGACAATGAGCAGTTCTTC | CASSPISGTGGWGRQKDNEQFF
many | - | TRBJ1-1 | TRBV30 | TGTGCCTGGAGTGTCAACGGAAACACTGAAGCTTTCTTT | CAWSVNGNTEAFF
many | - | TRBJ2-7 | TRBV2 | TGTGCCAGCAGTGAAGCGCTTCTGCCCCCACACTTC | CASSEALLPPHF
- | - | TRBJ2-7 | TRBV7-2 | TGTGCCAGCAGCCACCGAAAGGGTGGTTACGAGAAGTACTTC | CASSHRKGGYEKYF
many | - | TRBJ2-2 | TRBV6-1 | TGTGCCAGCAGTGCACTAGAGGCTAGCGGGGAGCTGTTTTTT | CASSALEASGELFF
medium-sized | - | TRBJ2-2 | TRBV13 | TGTGCCAGCAGCTTAGGCTCCACCGGGGAGCTGTTTTTT | CASSLGSTGELFF
- | TRBD2 | TRBJ2-7 | TRBV20-1 | TGCAGTGCTAGGACTAGCGGGAACTTCGGGGCCTACGATCAGTACTTC | CSARTSGNFGAYDQYF
many | TRBD2 | TRBJ2-1 | TRBV28 | TGTGCCAGCAGTTTAGGGACTAGCGGCTACAATGAGCAGTTCTTC | CASSLGTSGYNEQFF
medium-sized | - | TRBJ1-3 | TRBV6-1 | TGTGCCAGCAGTGAATTAGAGGGGTACGGAAACACCATATATTTT | CASSELEGYGNTIYF
many | TRBD2 | TRBJ2-3 | TRBV4-3 | TGCGCCAGCAGCCAAGGTAGCGGGGAGAGGGATACGCAGTATTTT | CASSQGSGERDTQYF
many | - | TRBJ1-1 | TRBV12-3/TRBV12-4 | TGTGCCAGCAGTTTAACAGCCGATTACACTGAAGCTTTCTTT | CASSLTADYTEAFF
many | - | TRBJ2-3 | TRBV6-1 | TGTGCCAGCAGTGGGTATGGGTGGGGGACAGATACGCAGTATTTT | CASSGYGWGTDTQYF
- | TRBD1 | TRBJ2-7 | TRBV7-9 | TGTGCCAGCAGCTCAGACGCCGGGACAGAAGTCTACGAGCAGTACTTC | CASSSDAGTEVYEQYF
many | - | TRBJ2-1 | TRBV29-1 | TGCAGCTTCCCGCCCGAGGGGACTTACAATGAGCAGTTCTTC | CSFPPEGTYNEQFF
many | TRBD2 | TRBJ2-2 | TRBV20-1 | TGCAGTGCTAGCGGCGTTATTAGCGGGGAGTCCATCTCCGGGGAGCTGTTTTTT | CSASGVISGESISGELFF
- | - | TRBJ2-3 | TRBV20-1 | TGCAGTGCAACTATCAGGGCTCGGGGCACAGATACGCAGTATTTT | CSATIRARGTDTQYF
many | - | TRBJ1-1 | TRBV20-1 | TGCAGTGCTAGAGTAACTTCGATGAACACTGAAGCTTTCTTT | CSARVTSMNTEAFF
many | TRBD1 | TRBJ2-7 | TRBV2 | TGTGCCAGCCGTCAATCCGGGACAGGGCTCTACGAGCAGTACTTC | CASRQSGTGLYEQYF
many | - | TRBJ1-1 | TRBV7-9 | TGTGCCAGCAGCTCGTGGTTGGGGCGCGTCAACACTGAAGCTTTCTTT | CASSSWLGRVNTEAFF
many | - | TRBJ2-3 | TRBV29-1 | TGCAGCGGGTTGGAGGGTACGCAGTATTTT | CSGLEGTQYF
many | - | TRBJ1-1 | TRBV20-1 | TGCAGTGCTAGTACTAGGAGGATAATGAACACTGAAGCTTTCTTT | CSASTRRIMNTEAFF
- | - | TRBJ1-5 | TRBV6-2/TRBV6-3 | TGTGCCAGCATTGACGGACACGGCAATCAGCCCCAGCATTTT | CASIDGHGNQPQHF
medium-sized | - | TRBJ2-2 | TRBV20-1 | TGCAGTGCTAGAGCCCCTAGTGACACCGGGGAGCTGTTTTTT | CSARAPSDTGELFF
many | TRBD1 | TRBJ2-5 | TRBV9 | TGTGCCAGCAGCCCAGGGGGAGAGACCCAGTACTTC | CASSPGGETQYF
many | TRBD2 | TRBJ2-5 | TRBV20-1 | TGCAGTGCGCCACTAGCGGGAGGAGAGACCCAGTACTTC | CSAPLAGGETQYF
many | - | TRBJ2-5 | TRBV4-3 | TGCGCCAGCAGCCAAGGACGTCTGGGAGAGACCCAGTACTTC | CASSQGRLGETQYF
many | TRBD1 | TRBJ2-3 | TRBV2 | TGTGCCAGCAGTAAAAACAGGGGGCAGTCAGATACGCAGTATTTT | CASSKNRGQSDTQYF
many | - | TRBJ2-5 | TRBV7-2 | TGTGCCAGCAGCTTAGCCGGGACCCAAGAGACCCAGTACTTC | CASSLAGTQETQYF
many | - | TRBJ2-7 | TRBV27 | TGTGCCAGCAGTCCGACGACAGACCCCCGAGGCGAGCAGTACTTC | CASSPTTDPRGEQYF
many | - | TRBJ2-6 | TRBV20-1 | TGCAGTGCTAGGGTGGTGGAGACGTCTGGGGCCAACGTCCTGACTTTC | CSARVVETSGANVLTF
- | - | TRBJ2-3 | TRBV7-9 | TGTGTCAGCAGCTTTCAAGGTGAAGGTACGCGGTATTTT | CVSSFQGEGTRYF
many | - | TRBJ2-3 | TRBV19 | TGTGCCAGTAGTATAGCGGACAGCGGCACAGATACGCAGTATTTT | CASSIADSGTDTQYF
many | - | TRBJ2-2 | TRBV14 | TGTGCCAGCAGCCAACAATCTACCGGGGAGCTGTTTTTT | CASSQQSTGELFF
- | TRBD2 | TRBJ2-1 | TRBV20-1 | TGCAGTGCTGGAAAGGGACTAGCAGTGTACAATGAGCAGTTCTTC | CSAGKGLAVYNEQFF
many | TRBD1 | TRBJ1-1 | TRBV6-1 | TGTGCCAGCAGTAGGGGACAGGGGGCGAACACTGAAGCTTTCTTT | CASSRGQGANTEAFF
many | TRBD1 | TRBJ2-7 | TRBV5-6 | TGTGCCAGCAGCTTCCTCGCAGGGGGCTTTGAGTTCTACGAGCAGTACTTC | CASSFLAGGFEFYEQYF
many | - | TRBJ2-7 | TRBV5-8 | TGTGCCAGCAGCTTGGGGGCCGTTCGGGGCCCCTACGAGCAGTACTTC | CASSLGAVRGPYEQYF
many | TRBD2 | TRBJ2-7 | TRBV20-1 | TGCAGTGTTCGGGTTCGCGGGAGGCCCGGTGAGCAGTACTTC | CSVRVRGRPGEQYF
many | - | TRBJ2-7 | TRBV7-2 | TGTGCCAGCAGCCCGCAGACCTACGAGCAGTACTTC | CASSPQTYEQYF
many | - | TRBJ1-4 | TRBV18 | TGTGCCAGCTCACCAAACGGGGTGACAGCCACTAATGAAAAACTGTTTTTT | CASSPNGVTATNEKLFF
many | TRBD2 | TRBJ2-3 | TRBV20-1 | TGCAGTGCTAGCAGGCGGGAGCGAAGCACAGATACGCAGTATTTT | CSASRRERSTDTQYF
medium-sized | TRBD1 | TRBJ2-6 | TRBV7-2 | TGTGCCAGCAGCCGTACAGGGGGTGGGGCCAACGTCCTGACTTTC | CASSRTGGGANVLTF
many | - | TRBJ2-1 | TRBV19 | TGTGCCAGTAGTCTAGCAGTCAGCTCCTACAATGAGCAGTTCTTC | CASSLAVSSYNEQFF
- | TRBD2 | TRBJ2-1 | TRBV4-3 | TGCGCCAGCAGCCCGATGGGACTAGAGGGTAGTGATGAGCGGTTCTTC | CASSPMGLEGSDERFF
many | - | TRBJ1-2 | TRBV5-1 | TGCGCCAGCAAACAAGCCTCAGGACCGGAGGGCTACACCTTC | CASKQASGPEGYTF
medium-sized | TRBD2 | TRBJ2-1 | TRBV11-2 | TGTGCCAGCAGCTTAGCCAGACTAGCGGGAGTCAATGAGCAGTTCTTC | CASSLARLAGVNEQFF
- | TRBD2 | TRBJ2-3 | TRBV20-1 | TGCAGTGCTAGATTTGCGGGAGGGACCACAGATACGCAGTATTTT | CSARFAGGTTDTQYF
many | - | TRBJ2-7 | TRBV2 | TGTGCCAGCAACCGGGACGACTCCTACGAGCAGTACTTC | CASNRDDSYEQYF
many | TRBD1 | TRBJ1-5 | TRBV7-9 | TGTGCCAGCAACCCCAGGGGGCGGAATCAGCCCCAGCATTTT | CASNPRGRNQPQHF
medium-sized | TRBD2 | TRBJ2-2 | TRBV4-3 | TGCGCCAGCAGACTTCTAGCGGGCGATTACCCCGGGGAGCTGTTTTTT | CASRLLAGDYPGELFF
- | - | TRBJ2-1 | TRBV20-1 | TGCATTGCCCTAGATAGGCGGGGTCCGAACAATGAGCAGCTCTTC | CIALDRRGPNNEQLF
many | - | TRBJ1-2 | TRBV12-3/TRBV12-4 | TGTGCCAGCAGTTTAGTGGGACGCGGCTACACCTTC | CASSLVGRGYTF
many | TRBD2 | TRBJ2-3 | TRBV5-1 | TGCGCCAGCAGCATACTAGCGGCGAGCACAGATACGCAGTATTTT | CASSILAASTDTQYF
- | - | TRBJ2-7 | TRBV20-1 | TGCAGTGCTTTGGGGCAGGAGGTAACCTACGAGCAGTACTTC | CSALGQEVTYEQYF